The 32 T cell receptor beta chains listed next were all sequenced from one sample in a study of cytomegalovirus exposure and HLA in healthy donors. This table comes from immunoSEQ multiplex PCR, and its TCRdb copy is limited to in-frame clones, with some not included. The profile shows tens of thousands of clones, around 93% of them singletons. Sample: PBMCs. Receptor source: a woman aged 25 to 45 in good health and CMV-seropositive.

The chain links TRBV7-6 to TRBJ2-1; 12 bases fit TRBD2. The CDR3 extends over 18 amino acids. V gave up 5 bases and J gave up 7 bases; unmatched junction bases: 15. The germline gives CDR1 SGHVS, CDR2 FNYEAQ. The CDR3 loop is CASSQTALAGGRGNEQFF. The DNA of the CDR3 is TGTGCCAGCAGCCAAACTGCACTAGCGGGAGGTAGAGGTAATGAGCAGTTCTTC.

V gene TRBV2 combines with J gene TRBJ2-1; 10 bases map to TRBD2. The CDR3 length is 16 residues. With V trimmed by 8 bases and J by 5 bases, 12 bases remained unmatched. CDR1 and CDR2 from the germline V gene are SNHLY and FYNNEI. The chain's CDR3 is CASLEAGGRSNNEQFF. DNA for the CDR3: TGTGCCAGCCTCGAAGCGGGAGGGCGTTCGAACAATGAGCAGTTCTTC.

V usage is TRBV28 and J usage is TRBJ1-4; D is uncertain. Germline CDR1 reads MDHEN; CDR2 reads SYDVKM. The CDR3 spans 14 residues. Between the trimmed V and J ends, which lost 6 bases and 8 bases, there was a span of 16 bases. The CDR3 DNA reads TGTGCCAGCAGAGATGCGGGGTTTCGAGAAAAACTGTTTTTT. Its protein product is CASRDAGFREKLFF.

In nucleotides, the CDR3 is TGTGCCAGTAGGAGGGTGGGGGGGTCCGAGACCCAGTACTTC. Translation gives CASRRVGGSETQYF. The chain couples TRBV19 to TRBJ2-5, with 7 bases lining up with TRBD2. With 6 bases clipped from V and 5 bases from J, the junction kept 9 bases outside the gene matches. The CDR3 runs 14 residues. Looked up from germline, CDR1 is LNHDA and CDR2 is SQIVND (reference sequence).

CDR3 amino acids: CASSAGTHPYNEQFF. Written as DNA, the CDR3 is TGTGCCAGCAGCGCCGGGACACATCCCTACAATGAGCAGTTCTTC. V and J are TRBV9 and TRBJ2-1, with D possibly matching TRBD1 (6 bases). Germline assignment: CDR1 SGDLS and CDR2 YYNGEE. The CDR3 runs to 15 residues. Trimming took off 3 bases at V and 2 bases at J, with 12 bases between the two ends.

The CDR3 loop is CAWSEGFAGYTF. The CDR3 DNA is TGTGCCTGGAGTGAGGGGTTCGCCGGCTACACCTTC. V usage is TRBV30 and J usage is TRBJ1-2; D perhaps matches TRBD1 (5 bases). The CDR3 extends over 12 amino acids. V was cut by 1 base and J by 8 bases, with 11 bases left in between. CDR1 and CDR2 from the germline V gene are GTSNPN and SVGIG (reference sequence).

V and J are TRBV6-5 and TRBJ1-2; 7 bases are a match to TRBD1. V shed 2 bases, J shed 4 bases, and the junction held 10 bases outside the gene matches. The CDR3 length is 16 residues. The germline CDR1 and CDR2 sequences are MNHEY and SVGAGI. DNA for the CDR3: TGTGCCAGCAGTTACCGAGGGACAGCTTTTTCCTATGGCTACACCTTC. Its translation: CASSYRGTAFSYGYTF.

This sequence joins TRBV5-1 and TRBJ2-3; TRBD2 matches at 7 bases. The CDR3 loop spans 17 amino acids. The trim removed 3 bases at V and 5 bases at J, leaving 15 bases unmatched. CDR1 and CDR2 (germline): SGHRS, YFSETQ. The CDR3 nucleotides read TGCGCCAGCAGCTGGGCAATCGCGGCGGGAGCAATAGATACGCAGTATTTT. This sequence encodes CASSWAIAAGAIDTQYF.

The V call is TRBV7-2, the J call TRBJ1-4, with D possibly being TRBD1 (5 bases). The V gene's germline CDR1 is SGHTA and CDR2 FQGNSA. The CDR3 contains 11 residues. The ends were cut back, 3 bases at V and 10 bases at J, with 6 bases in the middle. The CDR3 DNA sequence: TGTGCCAGCAGCTTGGGGCGAAAACTGTTTTTT. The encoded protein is CASSLGRKLFF.

CDR3 protein: CASSDLVYGELFF. CDR3 coding DNA: TGTGCCAGCAGTGACCTAGTATACGGGGAGCTGTTTTTT. The gene calls are TRBV6-4 and TRBJ2-2, with D unresolved. V lost 2 bases, J lost 7 bases, and 8 bases lay in between. Germline V lookup: CDR1 MRHNA, CDR2 SNTAGT. The CDR3 totals 13 residues.

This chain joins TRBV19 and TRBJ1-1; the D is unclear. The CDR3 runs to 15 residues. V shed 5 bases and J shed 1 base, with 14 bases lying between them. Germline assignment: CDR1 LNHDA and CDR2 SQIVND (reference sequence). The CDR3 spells CASSLLHSGNTEAFF. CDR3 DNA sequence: TGTGCCAGTAGTCTACTCCACAGCGGGAACACTGAAGCTTTCTTT. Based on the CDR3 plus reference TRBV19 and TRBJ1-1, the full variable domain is DGGITQSPKYLFRKEGQNVTLSCEQNLNHDAMYWYRQDPGQGLRLIYYSQIVNDFQKGDIAEGYSVSREKKESFPLTVTSAQKNPTAFYLCASSLLHSGNTEAFFGQGTRLTVV.

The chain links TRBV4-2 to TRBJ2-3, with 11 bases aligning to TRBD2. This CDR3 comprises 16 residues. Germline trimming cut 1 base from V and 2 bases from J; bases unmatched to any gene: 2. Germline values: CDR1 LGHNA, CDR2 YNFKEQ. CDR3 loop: CASSQATSGNTDTQYF. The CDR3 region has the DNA TGTGCCAGCAGCCAAGCGACTAGCGGGAACACAGATACGCAGTATTTT.

CDR3 nucleotide sequence: TGTGCCAGCAGCTTGCGGGGTTCGAGGGAGGGGGATGGCTACACCTTC. It is translated as CASSLRGSREGDGYTF. This chain uses TRBV7-2 with TRBJ1-2; weak D call: TRBD1 (6 bases). Trimming cost V 3 bases and J 6 bases, with 20 bases left between them. CDR1 is SGHTA and CDR2 is FQGNSA in the germline V gene. The CDR3 has 16 amino acids. Using reference TRBV7-2 and TRBJ1-2 for the parts outside the CDR3, the full variable domain is GAGVSQSPSNKVTEKGKDVELRCDPISGHTALYWYRQSLGQGLEFLIYFQGNSAPDKSGLPSDRFSAERTGGSVSTLTIQRTQQEDSAVYLCASSLRGSREGDGYTFGSGTRLTVV.

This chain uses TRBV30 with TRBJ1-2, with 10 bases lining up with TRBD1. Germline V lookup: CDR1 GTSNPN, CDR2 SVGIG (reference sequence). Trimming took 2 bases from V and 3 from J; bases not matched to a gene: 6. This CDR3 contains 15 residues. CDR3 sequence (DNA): TGTGCCTGGAGTCGTGACAGGGGGCTTGACTATGGCTACACCTTC. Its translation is CAWSRDRGLDYGYTF.

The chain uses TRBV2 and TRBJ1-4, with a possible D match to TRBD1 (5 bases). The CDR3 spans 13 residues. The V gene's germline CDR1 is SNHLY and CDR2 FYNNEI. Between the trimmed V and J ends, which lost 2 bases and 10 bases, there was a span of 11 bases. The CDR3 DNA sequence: TGTGCCAGCAGTGAAAACAGGTCCGGAAAACTGTTTTTT. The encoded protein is CASSENRSGKLFF. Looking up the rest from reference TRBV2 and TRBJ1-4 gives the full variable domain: EPEVTQTPSHQVTQMGQEVILRCVPISNHLYFYWYRQILGQKVEFLVSFYNNEISEKSEIFDDQFSVERPDGSNFTLKIRSTKLEDSAMYFCASSENRSGKLFFGSGTQLSVL.

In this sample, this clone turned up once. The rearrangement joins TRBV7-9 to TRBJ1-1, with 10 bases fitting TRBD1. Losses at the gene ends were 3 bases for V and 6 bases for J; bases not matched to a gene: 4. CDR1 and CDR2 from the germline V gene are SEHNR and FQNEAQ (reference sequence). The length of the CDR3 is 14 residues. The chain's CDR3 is CASSFPGQGSEAFF. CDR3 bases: TGTGCCAGCAGCTTTCCGGGACAGGGGTCTGAAGCTTTCTTT.

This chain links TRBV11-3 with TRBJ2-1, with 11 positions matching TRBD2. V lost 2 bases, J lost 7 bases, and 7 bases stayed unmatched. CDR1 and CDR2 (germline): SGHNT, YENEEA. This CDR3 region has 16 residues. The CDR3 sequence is CASSLHLAGGRNEQFF. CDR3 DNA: TGTGCCAGCAGCTTACATCTAGCGGGAGGTAGGAATGAGCAGTTCTTC.

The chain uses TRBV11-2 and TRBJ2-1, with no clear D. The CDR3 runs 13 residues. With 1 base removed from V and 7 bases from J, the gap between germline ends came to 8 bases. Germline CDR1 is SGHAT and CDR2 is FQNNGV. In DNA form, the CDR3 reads TGTGCCAGCAGCTTAGGTTCGGGTAATGAGCAGTTCTTC. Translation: CASSLGSGNEQFF.

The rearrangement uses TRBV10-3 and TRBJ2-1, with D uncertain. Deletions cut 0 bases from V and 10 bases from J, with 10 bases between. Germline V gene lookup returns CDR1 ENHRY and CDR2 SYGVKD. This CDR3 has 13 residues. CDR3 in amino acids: CAISESLGLEQFF. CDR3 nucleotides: TGTGCCATCAGTGAGTCTCTAGGCCTCGAGCAGTTCTTC.

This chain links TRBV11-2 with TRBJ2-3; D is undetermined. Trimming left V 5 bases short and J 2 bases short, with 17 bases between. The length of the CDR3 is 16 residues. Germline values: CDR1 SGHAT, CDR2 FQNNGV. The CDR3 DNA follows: TGTGCCAGCAGCCGTACGCCCCAACAGACCACAGATACGCAGTATTTT. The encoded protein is CASSRTPQQTTDTQYF.

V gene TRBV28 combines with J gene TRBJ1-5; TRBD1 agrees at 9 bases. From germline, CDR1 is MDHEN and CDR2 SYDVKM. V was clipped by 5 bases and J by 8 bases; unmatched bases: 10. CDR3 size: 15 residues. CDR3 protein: CASSPPDRGYKPQHF. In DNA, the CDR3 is TGTGCCAGCAGTCCCCCGGACAGGGGTTATAAGCCCCAGCATTTT.

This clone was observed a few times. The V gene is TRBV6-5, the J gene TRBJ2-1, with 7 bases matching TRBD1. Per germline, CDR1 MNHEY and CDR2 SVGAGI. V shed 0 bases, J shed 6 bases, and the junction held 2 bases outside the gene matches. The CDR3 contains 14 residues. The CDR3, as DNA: TGTGCCAGCAGTTACTCCGGGACAGCCAATGAGCAGTTCTTC. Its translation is CASSYSGTANEQFF.

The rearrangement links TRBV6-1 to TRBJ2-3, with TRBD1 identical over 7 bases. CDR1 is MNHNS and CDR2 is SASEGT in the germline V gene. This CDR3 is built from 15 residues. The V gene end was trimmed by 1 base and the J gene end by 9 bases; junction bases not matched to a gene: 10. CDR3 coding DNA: TGTGCCAGCAGTGAAGGATGGGTGACAGGGAACACGCAGTATTTT. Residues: CASSEGWVTGNTQYF.

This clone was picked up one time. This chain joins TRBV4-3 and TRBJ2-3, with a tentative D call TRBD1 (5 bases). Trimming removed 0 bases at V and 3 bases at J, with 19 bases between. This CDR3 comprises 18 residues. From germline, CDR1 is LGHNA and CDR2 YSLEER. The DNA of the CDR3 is TGCGCCAGCAGCCAAGACTTAATTATCGGACATACGACAGATACGCAGTATTTT. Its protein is CASSQDLIIGHTTDTQYF.

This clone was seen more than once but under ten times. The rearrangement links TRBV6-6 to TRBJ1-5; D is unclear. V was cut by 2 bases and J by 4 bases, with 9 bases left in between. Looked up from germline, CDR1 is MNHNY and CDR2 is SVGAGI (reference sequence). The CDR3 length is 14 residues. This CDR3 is CASSYDNGNQPQHF. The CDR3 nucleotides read TGTGCCAGCAGTTACGACAACGGAAATCAGCCCCAGCATTTT.

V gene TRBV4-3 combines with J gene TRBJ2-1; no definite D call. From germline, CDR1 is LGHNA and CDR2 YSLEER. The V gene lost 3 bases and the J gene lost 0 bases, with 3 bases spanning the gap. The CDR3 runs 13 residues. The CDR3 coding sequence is TGCGCCAGCAGCCAGAGCTCCTACAATGAGCAGTTCTTC. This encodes CASSQSSYNEQFF.

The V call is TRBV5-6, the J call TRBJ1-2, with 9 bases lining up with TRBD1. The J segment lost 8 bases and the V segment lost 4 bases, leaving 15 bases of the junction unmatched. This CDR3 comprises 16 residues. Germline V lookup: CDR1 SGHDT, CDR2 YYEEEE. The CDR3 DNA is TGTGCCAGCAGCCCAAGAGGGACAGGGATCAGTTACGGCTACACCTTC. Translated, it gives CASSPRGTGISYGYTF.

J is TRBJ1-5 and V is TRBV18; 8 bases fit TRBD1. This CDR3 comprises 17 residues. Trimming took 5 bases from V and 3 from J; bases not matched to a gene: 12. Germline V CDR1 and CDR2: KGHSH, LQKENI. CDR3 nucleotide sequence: TGTGCCAGCTCATTCGGACAGGGTTCGGTGCCCAATCAGCCCCAGCATTTT. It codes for CASSFGQGSVPNQPQHF.

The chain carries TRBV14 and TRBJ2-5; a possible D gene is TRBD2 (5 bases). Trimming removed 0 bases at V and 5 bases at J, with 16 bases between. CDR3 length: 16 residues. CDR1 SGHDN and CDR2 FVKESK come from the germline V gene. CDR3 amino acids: CASSQDKGLARETQYF. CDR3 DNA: TGTGCCAGCAGCCAAGATAAAGGGCTAGCCAGGGAGACCCAGTACTTC.

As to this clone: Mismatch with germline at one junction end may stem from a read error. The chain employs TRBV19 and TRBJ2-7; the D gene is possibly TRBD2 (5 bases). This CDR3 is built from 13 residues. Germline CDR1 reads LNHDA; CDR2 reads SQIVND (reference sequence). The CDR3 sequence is CASSVEGLYEQYF. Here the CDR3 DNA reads TGTGCCAGTAGTGTAGAGGGCCTCTACGAGCAGTACTTC.

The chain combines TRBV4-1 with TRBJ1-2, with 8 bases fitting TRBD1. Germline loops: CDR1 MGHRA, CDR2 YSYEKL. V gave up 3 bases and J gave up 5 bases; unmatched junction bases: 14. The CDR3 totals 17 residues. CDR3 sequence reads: CASSQMRDRRTEYGYTF. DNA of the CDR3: TGCGCCAGCAGCCAGATGAGGGACAGGAGGACCGAGTATGGCTACACCTTC.

As DNA, the CDR3 is TGTGCCTGGAGTGGGGTCTCACAGGCCCATTTCAAGGGGGGCACAGATACGCAGTATTTT. Amino acids: CAWSGVSQAHFKGGTDTQYF. The genes are TRBV30 and TRBJ2-3, with D possibly matching TRBD1 (6 bases). Per germline, CDR1 GTSNPN and CDR2 SVGIG (reference sequence). There are 20 residues in the CDR3. The ends were cut back, 1 base at V and 1 base at J, with 27 bases in the middle.